This T cell receptor beta chain is drawn from a study of vaccination effects on CD4 cells after COVID-19. Across the study: Among convalescent patients, two provided samples 16 days and one week before vaccination.

Libraries were prepared by immunoSEQ multiplex PCR; TCRdb keeps only in-frame clonotypes and omits some of them. This sample carries 20,000 to 25,000 clones, approximately 73% of them seen once, and the ten largest clones take 30% to 45%. Expansion with viral peptide pools was applied to antigen-specific CD4+ T cells by the ViraFEST assay prior to sequencing. Culture proceeded for nine to ten days, and CD4+ T cells were then isolated. According to PCR results, the person was infected with SARS-CoV-2 between March and December 2020. Each well held about 2 million PBMC cultured with roughly 10 ug/ml peptides and about 10 IU/ml IL-2. Remarks on this clone: Its antigen is not identified.

Whole-study results and caveats: Vaccine- and infection-induced clones showed marked clonal contraction late following vaccination. Few convalescent patients were studied, and early post-infection samples were lacking.

CDR1 and CDR2 (germline): SGHRS, YFSETQ. The CDR3 has 16 amino acids. V trimming: 4 bases; J trimming: 5 bases; junction bases outside the gene matches: 8. The chain joins TRBV5-1 to TRBJ2-2; 10 bases map to TRBD2. Specimen: CD4+ T cells from PBMCs cultured with a peptide pool, collected before COVID-19 vaccination. The sequence was collected from a human donor who had a prior SARS-CoV-2 infection. The CDR3 here is CASSQTLAGRTGELFF. The CDR3 coding sequence is TGCGCCAGCAGCCAGACACTAGCGGGACGGACCGGGGAGCTGTTTTTT.